The clone carrying this T cell receptor beta chain appeared many times. The data stem from a study of T cells in Graves' hyperthyroidism and ophthalmopathy. It was RNA transcripts that yielded the amplified TCR beta CDR3 regions. The primer set for the first-round RT-PCR of the TCR CDR3 was HTBI. TCRdb re-called the multiplex PCR reads through MiXCR, storing one row per CDR3 protein. The table lists some 250,000 distinct CDR3 sequences, approximately 14% of them singletons. Drawn at first hyperthyroidism diagnosis, the blood sample preceded any ophthalmopathy symptoms. The CDR3 sequence is 14 residues long. Trimming took 6 bases from V and 7 from J; bases not matched to a gene: 7. Germline CDR1 reads MDHEN; CDR2 reads SYDVKM.

Sequencing used blood. This TCR came from a woman aged 40 to 50 with Graves' hyperthyroidism that later progressed to Graves' ophthalmopathy. This rearrangement joins TRBV28 to TRBJ1-5; 9 nucleotides line up with TRBD1. The CDR3 spells CASSQTGGEQPQHF. In DNA, the CDR3 is TGTGCCAGCAGCCAAACAGGGGGCGAACAGCCCCAGCATTTT.